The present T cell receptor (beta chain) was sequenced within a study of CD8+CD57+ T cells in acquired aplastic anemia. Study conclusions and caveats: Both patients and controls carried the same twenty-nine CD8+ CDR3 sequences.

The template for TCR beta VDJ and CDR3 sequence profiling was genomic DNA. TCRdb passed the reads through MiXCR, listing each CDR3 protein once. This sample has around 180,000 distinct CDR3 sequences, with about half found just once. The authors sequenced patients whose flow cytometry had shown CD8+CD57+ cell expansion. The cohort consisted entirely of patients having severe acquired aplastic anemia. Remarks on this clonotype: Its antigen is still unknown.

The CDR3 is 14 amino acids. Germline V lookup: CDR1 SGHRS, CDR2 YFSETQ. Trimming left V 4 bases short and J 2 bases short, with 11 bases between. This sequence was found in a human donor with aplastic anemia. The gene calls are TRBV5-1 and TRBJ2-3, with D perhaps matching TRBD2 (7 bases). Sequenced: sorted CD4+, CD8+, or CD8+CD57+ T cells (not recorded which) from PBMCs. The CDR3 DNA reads TGCGCCAGCAGCCGGGGGGACAACACAGATACGCAGTATTTT. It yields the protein CASSRGDNTDTQYF. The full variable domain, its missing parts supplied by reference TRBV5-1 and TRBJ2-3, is KAGVTQTPRYLIKTRGQQVTLSCSPISGHRSVSWYQQTPGQGLQFLFEYFSETQRNKGNFPGRFSGRQFSNSRSEMNVSTLELGDSALYLCASSRGDNTDTQYFGPGTRLTVL.